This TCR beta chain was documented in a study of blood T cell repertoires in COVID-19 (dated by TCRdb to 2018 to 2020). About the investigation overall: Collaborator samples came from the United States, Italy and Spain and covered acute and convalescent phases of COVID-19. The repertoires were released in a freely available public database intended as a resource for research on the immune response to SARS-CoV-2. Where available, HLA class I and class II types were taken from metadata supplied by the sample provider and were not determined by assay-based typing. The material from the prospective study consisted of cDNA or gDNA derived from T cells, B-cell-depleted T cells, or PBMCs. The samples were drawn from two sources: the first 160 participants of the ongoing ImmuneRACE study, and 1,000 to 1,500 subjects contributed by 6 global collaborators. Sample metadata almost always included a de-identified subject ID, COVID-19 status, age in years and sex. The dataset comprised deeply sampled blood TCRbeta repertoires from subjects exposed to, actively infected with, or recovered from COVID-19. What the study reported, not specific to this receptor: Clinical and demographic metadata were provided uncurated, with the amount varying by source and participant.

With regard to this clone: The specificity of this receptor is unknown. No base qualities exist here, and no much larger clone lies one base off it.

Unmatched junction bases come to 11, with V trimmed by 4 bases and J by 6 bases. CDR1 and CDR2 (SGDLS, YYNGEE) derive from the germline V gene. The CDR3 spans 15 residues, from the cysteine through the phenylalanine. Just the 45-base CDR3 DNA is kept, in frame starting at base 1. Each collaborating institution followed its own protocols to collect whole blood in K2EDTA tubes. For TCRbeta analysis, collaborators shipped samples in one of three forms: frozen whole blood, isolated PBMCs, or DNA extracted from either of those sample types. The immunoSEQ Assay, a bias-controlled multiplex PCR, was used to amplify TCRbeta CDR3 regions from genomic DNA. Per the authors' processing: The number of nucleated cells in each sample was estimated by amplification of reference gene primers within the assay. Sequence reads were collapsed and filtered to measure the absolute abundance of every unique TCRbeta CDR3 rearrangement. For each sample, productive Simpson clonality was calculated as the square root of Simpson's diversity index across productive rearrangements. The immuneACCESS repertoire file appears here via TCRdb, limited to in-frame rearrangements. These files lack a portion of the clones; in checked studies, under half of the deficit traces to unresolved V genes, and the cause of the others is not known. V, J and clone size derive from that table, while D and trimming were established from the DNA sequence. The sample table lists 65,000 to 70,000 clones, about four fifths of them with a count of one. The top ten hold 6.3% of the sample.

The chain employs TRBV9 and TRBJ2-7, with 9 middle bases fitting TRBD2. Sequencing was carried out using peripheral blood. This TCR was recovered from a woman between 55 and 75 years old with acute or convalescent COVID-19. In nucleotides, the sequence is TGTGCCAGCAGCATAGAGCCGGGACTAGCAGGCGAGCAGTACTTC. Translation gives CASSIEPGLAGEQYF.